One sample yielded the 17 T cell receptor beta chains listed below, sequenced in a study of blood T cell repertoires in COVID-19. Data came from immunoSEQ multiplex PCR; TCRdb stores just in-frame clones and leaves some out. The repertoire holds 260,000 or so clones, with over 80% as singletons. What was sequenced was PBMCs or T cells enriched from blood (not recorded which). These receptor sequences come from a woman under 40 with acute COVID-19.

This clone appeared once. The CDR3 nucleotides are TGTGCCAGCACGCTCCGACAGGACCACTACGAGCAGTACTTC. Its protein product is CASTLRQDHYEQYF. This chain joins TRBV6-5 and TRBJ2-7; perhaps TRBD1 as D (6 bases). The germline V gene has CDR1 MNHEY and CDR2 SVGAGI. With 7 bases removed from V and 3 bases from J, the gap between germline ends came to 16 bases. The CDR3 runs 14 residues.

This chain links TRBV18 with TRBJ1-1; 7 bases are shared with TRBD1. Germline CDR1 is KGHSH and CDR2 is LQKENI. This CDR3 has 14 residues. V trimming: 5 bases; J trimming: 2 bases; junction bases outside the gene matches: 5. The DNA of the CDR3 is TGTGCCAGCTCAGTTAGACAGGGAAACACTGAAGCTTTCTTT. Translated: CASSVRQGNTEAFF. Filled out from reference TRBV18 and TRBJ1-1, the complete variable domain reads NAGVMQNPRHLVRRRGQEARLRCSPMKGHSHVYWYRQLPEEGLKFMVYLQKENIIDESGMPKERFSAEFPKEGPSILRIQQVVRGDSAAYFCASSVRQGNTEAFFGQGTRLTVV.

Here the CDR3 reads CASSYSRVETGELFF. DNA for the CDR3: TGTGCCAGCAGTTACTCGAGGGTGGAGACCGGGGAGCTGTTTTTT. The J gene is TRBJ2-2, the V gene TRBV6-5; D is perhaps TRBD2 (5 bases). Germline V CDR1 and CDR2: MNHEY, SVGAGI. The ends were cut back, 0 bases at V and 5 bases at J, with 10 bases in the middle. The CDR3 length is 15 residues.

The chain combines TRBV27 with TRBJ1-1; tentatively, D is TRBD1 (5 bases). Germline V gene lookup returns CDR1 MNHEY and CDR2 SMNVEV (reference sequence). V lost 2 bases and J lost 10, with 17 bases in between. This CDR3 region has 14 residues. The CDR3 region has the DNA TGTGCCAGCAGTTTAATAGGGGCGGGAATCGTAGCTTTCTTT. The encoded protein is CASSLIGAGIVAFF.

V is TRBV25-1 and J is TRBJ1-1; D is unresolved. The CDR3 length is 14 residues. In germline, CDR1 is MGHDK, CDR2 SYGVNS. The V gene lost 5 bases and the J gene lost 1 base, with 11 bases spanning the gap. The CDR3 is CASSPEVENTEAFF. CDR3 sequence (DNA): TGTGCCAGCAGTCCAGAAGTCGAGAACACTGAAGCTTTCTTT.

The CDR3: CASRSGTGGFGTEAFF. The CDR3 coding sequence is TGTGCCAGCAGATCCGGGACAGGGGGCTTTGGAACTGAAGCTTTCTTT. The chain links TRBV27 to TRBJ1-1, with 12 bases fitting TRBD1. This CDR3 contains 16 residues. J was trimmed by 5 bases and V by 6 bases; bases with no gene match: 10. Looked up from germline, CDR1 is MNHEY and CDR2 is SMNVEV (reference sequence).

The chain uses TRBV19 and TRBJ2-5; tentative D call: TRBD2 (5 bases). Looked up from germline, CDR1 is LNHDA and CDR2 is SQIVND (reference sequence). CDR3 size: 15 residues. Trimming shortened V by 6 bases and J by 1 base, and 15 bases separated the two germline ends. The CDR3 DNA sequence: TGTGCCAGTAGCAAACGCCGCGGACTCCAAGAGACCCAGTACTTC. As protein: CASSKRRGLQETQYF. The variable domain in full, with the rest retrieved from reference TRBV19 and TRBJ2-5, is DGGITQSPKYLFRKEGQNVTLSCEQNLNHDAMYWYRQDPGQGLRLIYYSQIVNDFQKGDIAEGYSVSREKKESFPLTVTSAQKNPTAFYLCASSKRRGLQETQYFGPGTRLLVL.

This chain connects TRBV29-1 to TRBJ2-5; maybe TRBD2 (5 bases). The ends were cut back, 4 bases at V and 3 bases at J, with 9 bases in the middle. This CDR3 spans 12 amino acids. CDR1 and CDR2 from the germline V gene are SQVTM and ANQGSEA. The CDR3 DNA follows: TGCAGCGTTGTAAAGGGAGAAGAGACCCAGTACTTC. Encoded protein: CSVVKGEETQYF.

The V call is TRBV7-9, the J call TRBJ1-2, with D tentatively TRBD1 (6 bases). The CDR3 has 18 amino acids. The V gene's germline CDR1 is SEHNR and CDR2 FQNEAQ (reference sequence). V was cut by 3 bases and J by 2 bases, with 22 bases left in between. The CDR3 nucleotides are TGTGCCAGCAGCTTGTCCAGGGGCCCCCGACTCTCCAACTATGGCTACACCTTC. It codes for CASSLSRGPRLSNYGYTF. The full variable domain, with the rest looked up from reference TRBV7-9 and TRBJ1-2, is DTGVSQNPRHKITKRGQNVTFRCDPISEHNRLYWYRQTLGQGPEFLTYFQNEAQLEKSRLLSDRFSAERPKGSFSTLEIQRTEQGDSAMYLCASSLSRGPRLSNYGYTFGSGTRLTVV.

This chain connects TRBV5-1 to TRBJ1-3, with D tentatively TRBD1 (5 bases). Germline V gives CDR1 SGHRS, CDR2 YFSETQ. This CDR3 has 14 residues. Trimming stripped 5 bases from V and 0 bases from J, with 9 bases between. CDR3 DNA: TGCGCCAGCAGGGAGACAGTCTCTGGAAACACCATATATTTT. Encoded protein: CASRETVSGNTIYF.

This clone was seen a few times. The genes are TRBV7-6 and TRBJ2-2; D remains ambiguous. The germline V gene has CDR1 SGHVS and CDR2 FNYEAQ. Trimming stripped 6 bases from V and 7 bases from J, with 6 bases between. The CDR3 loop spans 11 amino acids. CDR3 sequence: CASRRGGELFF. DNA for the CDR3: TGTGCCAGCAGGAGAGGCGGGGAGCTGTTTTTT.

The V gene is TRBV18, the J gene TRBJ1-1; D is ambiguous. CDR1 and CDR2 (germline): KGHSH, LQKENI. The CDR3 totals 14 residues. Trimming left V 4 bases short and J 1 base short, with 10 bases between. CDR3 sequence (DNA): TGTGCCAGCTCACAGGTGGAGGGGAACACTGAAGCTTTCTTT. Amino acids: CASSQVEGNTEAFF.

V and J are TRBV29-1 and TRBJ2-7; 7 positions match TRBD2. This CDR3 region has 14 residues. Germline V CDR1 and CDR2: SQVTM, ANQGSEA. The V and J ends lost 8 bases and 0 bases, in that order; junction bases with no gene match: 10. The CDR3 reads CSFRGVGSSYEQYF. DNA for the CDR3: TGCAGCTTCCGGGGGGTGGGGAGCTCCTACGAGCAGTACTTC.

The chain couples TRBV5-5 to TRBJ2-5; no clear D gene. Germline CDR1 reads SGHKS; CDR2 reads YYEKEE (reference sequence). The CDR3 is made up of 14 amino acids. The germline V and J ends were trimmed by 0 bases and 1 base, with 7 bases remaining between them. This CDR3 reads CASSLVQAQETQYF. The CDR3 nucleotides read TGTGCCAGCAGCTTGGTTCAAGCCCAAGAGACCCAGTACTTC.

CDR3 nucleotide sequence: TGTGCCAGCAGTGAGGGGAGGGTGGGAGAAAAACTGTTTTTT. Translation: CASSEGRVGEKLFF. J is TRBJ1-4 and V is TRBV25-1; D gene uncertain. Trimming removed 3 bases from V and 8 bases from J, with 13 bases in between. The germline V gene has CDR1 MGHDK and CDR2 SYGVNS. The CDR3 has 14 amino acids.

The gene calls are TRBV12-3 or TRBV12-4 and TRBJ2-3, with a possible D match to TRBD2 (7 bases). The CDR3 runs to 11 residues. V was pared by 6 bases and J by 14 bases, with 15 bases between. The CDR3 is CASSRGGARYF. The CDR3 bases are TGTGCCAGCAGCCGAGGGGGGGCACGGTATTTT.

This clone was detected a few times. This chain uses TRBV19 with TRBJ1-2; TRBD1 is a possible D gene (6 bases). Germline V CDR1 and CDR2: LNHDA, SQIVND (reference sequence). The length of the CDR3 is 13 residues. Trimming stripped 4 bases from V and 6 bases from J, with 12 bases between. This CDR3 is CASSTQGINGYTF. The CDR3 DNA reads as TGTGCCAGTAGTACACAGGGTATTAATGGCTACACCTTC.